This TCR beta chain was retrieved from a study of PD-L1 blockade in urothelial cancer. Study context: Male patients with bladder-origin urothelial cancer numbered most of the 29. Researchers looked at the blood 3 weeks (second dose) and 6 weeks after treatment began. Chemotherapy regimens numbering 0 to 3 had been given to patients.

Sequencing was performed with immunoSEQ multiplex PCR; in TCRdb, only in-frame clones are kept and a portion is missing. Counted here are approximately 79,000 clones, about 91% occurring once; the ten biggest clones make up 0.85% to 0.9%. As to time point: peripheral blood 6 weeks after treatment start. Disease in patients was locally advanced or metastatic urothelial carcinoma. The sequence derives from an elderly woman with urothelial cancer. Sequenced material: PBMCs, taken around atezolizumab (anti-PD-L1) treatment.

CDR3 in amino acids: CASSLGPIGLAGVADTQYF. CDR3 nucleotides: TGTGCCAGCAGCTTGGGCCCCATCGGACTAGCGGGAGTGGCAGATACGCAGTATTTT. The genes are TRBV7-3 and TRBJ2-3, with 13 bases fitting TRBD2. V shed 3 bases and J 4 bases; nucleotides not matched to a gene: 13. The CDR3 totals 19 residues. Looked up from germline, CDR1 is SGHTA and CDR2 is FQGTGA. The full variable domain, completed using reference TRBV7-3 and TRBJ2-3, is GAGVSQTPSNKVTEKGKYVELRCDPISGHTALYWYRQSLGQGPEFLIYFQGTGAADDSGLPNDRFFAVRPEGSVSTLKIQRTERGDSAVYLCASSLGPIGLAGVADTQYFGPGTRLTVL.